This T cell receptor beta chain was captured by sequencing in a study of response to subunit inactivated influenza vaccine. Trimming cost V 7 bases and J 7 bases, with 14 bases left between them. This CDR3 has 13 amino acids. Germline CDR1 reads MDHEN; CDR2 reads SYDVKM. In its sample, this clonotype was seen a few times. TCRdb re-derived calls from the RT-PCR reads in MiXCR, one entry per CDR3 protein. This repertoire shows over 300,000 distinct CDR3 sequences, 21% found once; its top ten account for about a tenth. This chain joins TRBV28 and TRBJ1-5; D remains ambiguous. This material consisted of PBMCs from blood, taken less than 22 months after vaccination. The TCR originated in a man in his fifties or sixties who received an inactivated influenza vaccine. CDR3 nucleotides: TGTGCCAGCACCAAAAGGGTCCCACAGCCCCAGCATTTT. Translated, it gives CASTKRVPQPQHF.